Sequencing of this T cell receptor beta chain was carried out in a study of metastatic and nonmetastatic thyroid tumors. Per the germline V gene, CDR1 is DFQATT and CDR2 is SNEGSKA (reference sequence). This CDR3 is built from 13 residues. The ends were cut back, 1 base at V and 6 bases at J, with 10 bases in the middle. None of the patients had undergone any treatment ahead of thyroid surgery. In this sample, this clone turned up many times. Its matching antigen is unknown. TCRdb re-analyzed the PCR reads using MiXCR. The sample includes about 35,000 clones, around 20% of them seen just once. Study conclusions and caveats: Across blood and tumor, TCR beta diversity in malignant thyroid tumors was reportedly significantly higher than in benign nodules.

The clonotype originates from a female donor with papillary thyroid cancer or a benign thyroid nodule (not recorded which). Some clones in this sample may be carry-over from other donors' samples. J is TRBJ2-1 and V is TRBV20-1, with a possible D match to TRBD1 (6 bases). The sequencing input was blood. Written as DNA, the CDR3 is TGCAGTGCTAGAGTGGGGGCTCTCAATGAGCAGTTCTTC. Its protein product is CSARVGALNEQFF.